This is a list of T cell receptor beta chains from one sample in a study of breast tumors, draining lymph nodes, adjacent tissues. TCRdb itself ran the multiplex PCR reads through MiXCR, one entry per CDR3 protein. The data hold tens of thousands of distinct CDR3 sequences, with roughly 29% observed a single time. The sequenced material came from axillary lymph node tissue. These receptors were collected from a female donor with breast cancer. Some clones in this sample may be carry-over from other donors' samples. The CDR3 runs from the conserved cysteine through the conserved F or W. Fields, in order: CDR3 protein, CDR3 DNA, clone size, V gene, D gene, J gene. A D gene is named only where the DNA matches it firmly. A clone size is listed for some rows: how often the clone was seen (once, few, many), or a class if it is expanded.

CASLPANSPLHF,TGTGCCAGCCTCCCTGCAAATTCACCCCTCCACTTT,many,TRBV28,NA,TRBJ1-6
CASSLQGSTEAFF,TGTGCCAGCAGTTTACAGGGTTCCACTGAAGCTTTCTTT,many,TRBV12-3/TRBV12-4,NA,TRBJ1-1
CASSRGQRSSYEQYF,TGTGCCAGCAGCAGGGGACAGAGGTCGTCCTACGAGCAGTACTTC,many,TRBV6-5,TRBD1,TRBJ2-7
CSVEGVLAGGTTYEQYF,TGCAGCGTCGAAGGTGTTCTAGCGGGCGGGACGACCTACGAGCAGTACTTC,many,TRBV29-1,TRBD2,TRBJ2-7
CSGTTNYNEQFF,TGCAGCGGTACCACTAATTACAATGAGCAGTTCTTC,many,TRBV29-1,NA,TRBJ2-1
CASSAPDSPLHF,TGTGCCAGCAGCGCGCCGGATTCACCCCTCCACTTT,many,TRBV27,NA,TRBJ1-6
CASSFTLNQETQYF,TGTGCCAGCAGCTTTACACTAAACCAAGAGACCCAGTACTTC,NA,TRBV7-3,NA,TRBJ2-5
CASEGAVREGWETQYF,TGTGCCAGCGAGGGTGCGGTGCGGGAGGGCTGGGAGACCCAGTACTTC,many,TRBV3-1,TRBD2,TRBJ2-5
CASSTRIGQPQHF,TGTGCCAGTAGTACACGGATCGGACAGCCCCAGCATTTT,NA,TRBV19,NA,TRBJ1-5
CASSLSAGGPNNEQFF,TGTGCCAGCAGCCTATCAGCGGGAGGACCTAACAATGAGCAGTTCTTC,many,TRBV7-2,TRBD2,TRBJ2-1
CASSMRENGGSANTEAFF,TGTGCCAGTAGTATGCGGGAGAACGGGGGCTCGGCGAACACTGAAGCTTTCTTT,NA,TRBV19,NA,TRBJ1-1
CASSPGRERNEKLFF,TGTGCCAGCAGCCCCGGCCGGGAGCGAAATGAAAAACTGTTTTTT,many,TRBV7-8,NA,TRBJ1-4
CASSWDLGDTQYF,TGTGCCAGCAGCTGGGACTTGGGGGATACGCAGTATTTT,many,TRBV7-2,NA,TRBJ2-3
CASSPAGGYNEPFF,TGTGCCAGCAGTCCGGCGGGGGGGTACAATGAGCCGTTCTTC,NA,TRBV12-3/TRBV12-4,TRBD2,TRBJ2-1
CASSESDYNEELFF,TGTGCCAGCAGTGAATCGGACTACAATGAAGAACTGTTTTTT,NA,TRBV2,NA,TRBJ1-4
CSARDQGQGLFF,TGCAGTGCTAGAGATCAGGGACAGGGATTATTCTTT,NA,TRBV20-1,TRBD1,TRBJ1-3
CASVAGVVKDTQYF,TGTGCCAGCGTAGCGGGAGTGGTTAAGGATACGCAGTATTTT,many,TRBV6-1,TRBD2,TRBJ2-3
CASSYPGPRDAFF,TGTGCCAGCAGCTACCCCGGGCCGCGTGATGCTTTCTTT,NA,TRBV7-2,NA,TRBJ1-1
CASSVGRDRVPHTQYF,TGTGCCAGCAGTGTAGGCCGGGACAGGGTTCCACATACGCAGTATTTT,many,TRBV28,TRBD1,TRBJ2-3
CASSITSIRQGMREAQYF,TGTGCCAGCAGTATTACCTCAATACGACAGGGGATGAGGGAGGCGCAGTATTTT,NA,TRBV2,TRBD1,TRBJ2-3
CASSLAGQFNTEAFF,TGTGCCAGCAGCTTAGCGGGACAATTCAACACTGAAGCTTTCTTT,NA,TRBV11-3,NA,TRBJ1-1
CASSQGNMNTEAFF,TGTGCCAGCAGTCAAGGTAACATGAACACTGAAGCTTTCTTT,NA,TRBV6-1,NA,TRBJ1-1